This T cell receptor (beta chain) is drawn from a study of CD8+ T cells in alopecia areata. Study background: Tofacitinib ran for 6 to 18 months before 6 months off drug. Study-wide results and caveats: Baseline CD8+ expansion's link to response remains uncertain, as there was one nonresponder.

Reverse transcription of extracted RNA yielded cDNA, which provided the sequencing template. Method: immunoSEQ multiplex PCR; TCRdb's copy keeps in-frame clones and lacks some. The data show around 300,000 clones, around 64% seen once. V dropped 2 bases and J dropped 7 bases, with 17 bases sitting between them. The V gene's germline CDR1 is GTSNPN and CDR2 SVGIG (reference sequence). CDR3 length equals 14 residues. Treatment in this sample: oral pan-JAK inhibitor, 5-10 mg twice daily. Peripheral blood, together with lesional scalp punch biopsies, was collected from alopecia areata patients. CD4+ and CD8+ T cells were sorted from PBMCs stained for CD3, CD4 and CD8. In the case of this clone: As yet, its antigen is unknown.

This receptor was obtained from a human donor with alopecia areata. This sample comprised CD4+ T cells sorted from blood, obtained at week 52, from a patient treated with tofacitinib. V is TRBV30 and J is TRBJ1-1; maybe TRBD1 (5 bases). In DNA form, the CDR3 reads TGTGCCTGGAGTCACGAGGGACGAGGCCATGAAGCTTTCTTT. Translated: CAWSHEGRGHEAFF.